The sequence of this T cell receptor beta chain was determined in a study of blood T cell repertoires in COVID-19. Study as a whole: PBMCs, B-cell-depleted T cells, or T cells provided the cDNA or gDNA that made up the material.

Methods used by the authors: By means of reference gene primer amplification, nucleated cell counts were estimated. Assay: immunoSEQ multiplex PCR; the TCRdb copy retains only in-frame clones and omits some. V and J calls and clone size come straight from that table; D and trimming were deduced from the DNA. The repertoire has about 7,500 clones, about 87% of them found once; the top ten carry roughly 9.9%. Germline V gene lookup returns CDR1 LGHDT and CDR2 YNNKEL (reference sequence). This CDR3 spans 14 amino acids. V lost 1 base, J lost 5 bases, and 2 bases stayed unmatched. The sample consisted of peripheral blood. The J gene is TRBJ2-7, the V gene TRBV3-1 (or the pseudogene TRBV3-2); 10 bases align to TRBD2. This TCR was recovered from a human donor in a cohort sampled during active COVID-19. The CDR3 loop is CASSQASGSHEQYF. The CDR3, as DNA: TGTGCCAGCAGCCAAGCTAGCGGGAGCCACGAGCAGTACTTC.